The entry below gives a single TCR beta chain sequence along with its context. Its antigen is as yet unknown. This sample is drawn from a study of cytomegalovirus exposure and HLA in healthy donors. Regarding the study as a whole: Because they were indistinguishable, some V segments, including TRBV6-2 and TRBV6-3, were excluded. CMV antigen specificity of a few CMV-associated chains was confirmed in vitro.

The germline V and J ends were trimmed by 1 base and 1 base, with 17 bases remaining between them. CDR1 and CDR2 (germline): GTSNPN, SVGIG (reference sequence). This CDR3 spans 18 amino acids. The PCR made use of 60 Vbeta and 13 Jbeta primers. Original data processing: An analysis that came later counted 80 million or so unique TCR beta chains, 10 million to 12 million shared. Using immunoSEQ multiplex PCR, the repertoire was profiled, and TCRdb retains in-frame clones only, with some absent. V and J calls and clone size follow that table, whereas D and trimming were derived from the DNA. The profile covers some 170,000 clones, with 70% to 85% appearing a single time and 2% to 2.5% taken by the ten largest. Whereas donors were nominally healthy upon sampling, unrecorded immune exposures were probable.

This receptor was obtained from a human donor in good health. The sample comprised PBMCs. The gene calls are TRBV30 and TRBJ1-6; D uncertain. CDR3 bases: TGTGCCTGGAGTGCTCCTGACTCTTACCGGTCCTATAATTCACCCCTCCACTTT. Residues: CAWSAPDSYRSYNSPLHF. The entire variable domain, with the rest obtained from reference TRBV30 and TRBJ1-6, is as follows: SQTIHQWPATLVQPVGSPLSLECTVEGTSNPNLYWYRQAAGRGLQLLFYSVGIGQISSEVPQNLSASRPQDRQFILSSKKLLLSDSGFYLCAWSAPDSYRSYNSPLHFGNGTRLTVT.